These 17 T cell receptor beta chains were sequenced from one sample in a study of radiotherapy plus CTLA-4 blockade in lung cancer. Clones were read by immunoSEQ multiplex PCR, and TCRdb kept only the in-frame ones, dropping some. The sample yields about 28,000 clones, around three quarters seen once. The sample was peripheral blood, taken from a patient treated with radiotherapy plus ipilimumab. The origin of the receptors is a human donor with non-small cell lung cancer that progressed on radiotherapy plus ipilimumab.

This clone was seen a few times. The chain employs TRBV28 and TRBJ2-7; D could derive from TRBD1 or TRBD2 (5 bases each). The CDR3 contains 17 residues. The V gene's germline CDR1 is MDHEN and CDR2 SYDVKM. Trimming shortened V by 3 bases and J by 3 bases, and 21 bases separated the two germline ends. This CDR3 reads CASSLGLRTGPLYEQYF. DNA of the CDR3: TGTGCCAGCAGTTTGGGCCTACGAACGGGGCCGCTCTACGAGCAGTACTTC.

This clone was seen only a few times. The V gene is TRBV29-1, the J gene TRBJ2-5; 9 bases fit TRBD2. The CDR3 extends over 14 amino acids. The trim removed 3 bases at V and 7 bases at J, leaving 9 bases unmatched. CDR1 and CDR2 from the germline V gene are SQVTM and ANQGSEA. In DNA, the CDR3 is TGCAGCGTTGAGGGCGGGGGGGAATATCGGACCCAGTACTTC. This sequence encodes CSVEGGGEYRTQYF.

V is TRBV7-2 and J is TRBJ2-7, with a weak D call TRBD1 (6 bases). The V end was cut by 4 bases, the J end by 0 bases, with 10 bases between. Germline values: CDR1 SGHTA, CDR2 FQGNSA. This CDR3 has 14 amino acids. This CDR3 is CASSSQGSSYEQYF. The CDR3, as DNA: TGTGCCAGCAGCTCCCAGGGGAGCTCCTACGAGCAGTACTTC.

J is TRBJ1-6 and V is TRBV5-8; 7 positions agree with TRBD1. From germline, CDR1 is SGHTS and CDR2 YDEGEE. The CDR3 extends over 15 amino acids. Trimming removed 0 bases from V and 7 bases from J; junction bases left unmatched: 4. The CDR3 sequence is CASSLAQGGNSPLHF. The CDR3, as DNA: TGTGCCAGCAGCTTGGCCCAGGGGGGAAATTCACCCCTCCACTTT.

This chain uses TRBV2 with TRBJ2-1; TRBD2 matches 10 bases. Germline loops: CDR1 SNHLY, CDR2 FYNNEI. This CDR3 spans 15 amino acids. The V gene end was trimmed by 4 bases and the J gene end by 8 bases; junction bases not matched to a gene: 8. The CDR3: CASSGPSGSWDEQFF. The CDR3 nucleotides read TGTGCCAGCAGTGGACCTAGCGGGAGTTGGGATGAGCAGTTCTTC.

This clone was counted between two and nine times. The chain carries TRBV29-1 and TRBJ2-3; 8 bases agree with TRBD1. V lost 3 bases to trimming and J lost 2 bases; unmatched junction nucleotides: 7. The length of the CDR3 is 15 residues. Per germline, CDR1 SQVTM and CDR2 ANQGSEA. DNA for the CDR3: TGCAGCGTTGACAGCAGGGGGCGAGACACAGATACGCAGTATTTT. It translates to CSVDSRGRDTDTQYF.

This chain joins TRBV13 and TRBJ1-2; D may be TRBD1 (6 bases). The germline V gene encodes CDR1 PRHDT and CDR2 FYEKMQ (reference sequence). The CDR3 sequence is 14 residues long. V was clipped by 5 bases and J by 2 bases, with 12 bases between them. CDR3: CASSLGQSNYGYTF. As DNA, the CDR3 is TGTGCCAGCAGCCTTGGACAGTCCAACTATGGCTACACCTTC.

The V gene is TRBV14, the J gene TRBJ2-5; maybe TRBD2 (6 bases). The germline gives CDR1 SGHDN, CDR2 FVKESK. The CDR3 is 17 residues long. The V end lost 0 bases, the J end lost 7 bases, and 21 bases lay between the germline ends. The CDR3, as DNA: TGTGCCAGCAGCCAAGAAAGCATGGACCCTCGGGGGAGGACCCAGTACTTC. As protein: CASSQESMDPRGRTQYF. Drawing the rest from reference TRBV14 and TRBJ2-5, the complete variable domain is EAGVTQFPSHSVIEKGQTVTLRCDPISGHDNLYWYRRVMGKEIKFLLHFVKESKQDESGMPNNRFLAERTGGTYSTLKVQPAELEDSGVYFCASSQESMDPRGRTQYFGPGTRLLVL.

DNA for the CDR3: TGTGCCAGCAGGCCCGGAGCTCTCTATGGCTACACCTTC. Residues: CASRPGALYGYTF. The chain has TRBV28 and TRBJ1-2; D gene uncertain. The CDR3 length is 13 residues. In germline, CDR1 is MDHEN, CDR2 SYDVKM. V dropped 6 bases and J dropped 4 bases, with 12 bases sitting between them.

V gene TRBV2 combines with J gene TRBJ2-2, with D perhaps matching TRBD1 (5 bases). Trimming removed 6 bases at V and 0 bases at J, with 14 bases between. CDR1 SNHLY and CDR2 FYNNEI come from the germline V gene. This CDR3 is built from 16 residues. In nucleotides, the CDR3 is TGTGCCAGCAGCAAAGCCAGGGCAGCGAACACCGGGGAGCTGTTTTTT. Protein product: CASSKARAANTGELFF.

V is TRBV30 and J is TRBJ2-2, with a tentative D call TRBD1 (5 bases). Germline loops: CDR1 GTSNPN, CDR2 SVGIG (reference sequence). This CDR3 region has 15 residues. Trimming stripped 2 bases from V and 5 bases from J, with 15 bases between. CDR3 region: CAWSPSRGRTGELFF. The CDR3 nucleotides read TGTGCCTGGAGTCCGTCAAGGGGCAGAACCGGGGAGCTGTTTTTT.

In this sample, this clone turned up once. The chain couples TRBV7-3 to TRBJ2-1; tentative D call: TRBD1 (6 bases). Germline loops: CDR1 SGHTA, CDR2 FQGTGA. The CDR3 is 16 residues long. V was clipped by 5 bases and J by 2 bases, with 16 bases between them. The CDR3 spells CASSPGQRQTYNEQFF. DNA for the CDR3: TGTGCCAGCAGCCCAGGACAGAGACAAACCTACAATGAGCAGTTCTTC.

This clone has just a few counts. The genes are TRBV7-8 and TRBJ1-1; D unclear. CDR3 size: 15 residues. Germline V lookup: CDR1 SGHVS, CDR2 FQNEAQ. The V end lost 2 bases, the J end lost 1 base, and 11 bases lay between the germline ends. The CDR3 DNA reads TGTGCCAGCAGCTTATACATAGAATCGAACACTGAAGCTTTCTTT. It translates to CASSLYIESNTEAFF. Combining the CDR3 with reference TRBV7-8 and TRBJ1-1 gives the whole variable domain GAGVSQSPRYKVAKRGQDVALRCDPISGHVSLFWYQQALGQGPEFLTYFQNEAQLDKSGLPSDRFFAERPEGSVSTLKIQRTQQEDSAVYLCASSLYIESNTEAFFGQGTRLTVV.

For this clone: At one boundary the junction diverges from the germline segment, which might be a read error. Other DNA sequences in this specimen translate into the identical CDR3. V and J are TRBV10-3 and TRBJ1-2; D may be TRBD1 (6 bases). The CDR3 has 18 amino acids. Germline CDR1 and CDR2: ENHRY and SYGVKD. The CDR3 DNA sequence: TGTGCTATCAGCCCGACGTCCGGCTGGTCACGGCAGGGGTTTGGCTACACCTTC. Residues: CAISPTSGWSRQGFGYTF.

The V call is TRBV28, the J call TRBJ2-2; TRBD1 aligns across 8 bases. Trimming removed 7 bases from V and 1 base from J; junction bases left unmatched: 2. The CDR3 covers 14 residues. Germline CDR1 MDHEN, CDR2 SYDVKM. The CDR3 DNA sequence: TGTGCCAGCACTGACAGGGGGAACACCGGGGAGCTGTTTTTT. Encoded protein: CASTDRGNTGELFF. Full variable domain (outside the CDR3, taken from reference TRBV28 and TRBJ2-2): DVKVTQSSRYLVKRTGEKVFLECVQDMDHENMFWYRQDPGLGLRLIYFSYDVKMKEKGDIPEGYSVSREKKERFSLILESASTNQTSMYLCASTDRGNTGELFFGEGSRLTVL.

A few counts support this clone. The chain couples TRBV2 to TRBJ2-7; perhaps TRBD2 as D (5 bases). Trimming left V 5 bases short and J 4 bases short, with 18 bases between. Germline CDR1 SNHLY, CDR2 FYNNEI. The CDR3 runs 15 residues. CDR3 DNA sequence: TGTGCCAGCAGTCAGGTCGGTCGGGGAGCGTACGAGCAGTACTTC. It yields the protein CASSQVGRGAYEQYF.

The chain joins TRBV7-9 to TRBJ1-1, with D hard to call. Germline V gene data show CDR1 as SEHNR and CDR2 as FQNEAQ (reference sequence). The CDR3 extends over 12 amino acids. The germline V and J ends were trimmed by 4 bases and 4 bases, with 7 bases remaining between them. CDR3 in DNA: TGTGCCAGCAGCTCTTACAGCACTGAAGCTTTCTTT. Its protein product is CASSSYSTEAFF.